These 25 T cell receptor beta chains were sequenced from one sample in a study of blood T cell repertoires in COVID-19. Produced via immunoSEQ multiplex PCR; TCRdb's table is partial and in-frame only. Counted here are about 160,000 clones, approximately 80% occurring once; the ten biggest clones make up 11%. The sample was peripheral blood. The receptors come from a human donor in a cohort sampled during active COVID-19.

The CDR3 is CSVAATGGNEQFF. DNA of the CDR3: TGCAGCGTCGCGGCAACAGGGGGCAATGAGCAGTTCTTC. This chain connects TRBV29-1 to TRBJ2-1; the match to TRBD1 covers 8 bases. The CDR3 consists of 13 residues. Germline assignment: CDR1 SQVTM and CDR2 ANQGSEA. Losses at the gene ends were 6 bases for V and 6 bases for J; bases not matched to a gene: 7.

The J gene is TRBJ2-5, the V gene TRBV19; D is perhaps TRBD2 (5 bases). Per the germline V gene, CDR1 is LNHDA and CDR2 is SQIVND (reference sequence). With 8 bases removed from V and 5 bases from J, the gap between germline ends came to 9 bases. The CDR3 has 11 residues. The CDR3 protein is CASSSSETQYF. The CDR3, as DNA: TGTGCCAGTTCTAGCAGTGAGACCCAGTACTTC.

This rearrangement joins TRBV6-8 to TRBJ1-2, with TRBD1 as a possible D gene (6 bases). The CDR3 covers 17 residues. V lost 4 bases to trimming and J lost 3 bases, with 21 bases between them. Per germline, CDR1 MNHGY and CDR2 SAAAGT. CDR3 residues: CASSSHGQLSDYYGYTF. CDR3 bases: TGTGCCAGCAGTTCCCACGGACAGCTCTCTGATTACTATGGCTACACCTTC.

This clone was seen more than once but under ten times. The rearrangement uses TRBV4-1 and TRBJ2-3, with D tentatively TRBD2 (6 bases). CDR3 length: 13 residues. Per germline, CDR1 MGHRA and CDR2 YSYEKL. Trimming left V 6 bases short and J 1 base short, with 8 bases between. The CDR3 sequence: CASRGTGTDTQYF. The CDR3 nucleotides are TGCGCCAGCAGAGGGACTGGCACAGATACGCAGTATTTT.

This clone has a single count. The chain employs TRBV3-1 (or the pseudogene TRBV3-2) and TRBJ2-5, with D perhaps TRBD2 (6 bases). Germline-derived CDR1 and CDR2 are LGHDT and YNNKEL (reference sequence). Trimming shortened V by 2 bases and J by 3 bases, and 7 bases separated the two germline ends. The CDR3 length is 13 residues. The CDR3 reads CASSQRGEETQYF. The CDR3, as DNA: TGTGCCAGCAGCCAACGCGGGGAAGAGACCCAGTACTTC.

This chain connects TRBV14 to TRBJ2-3; tentative D call: TRBD1 (6 bases). Germline lookup yields CDR1 SGHDN and CDR2 FVKESK. This CDR3 comprises 12 residues. The germline V and J ends were trimmed by 8 bases and 2 bases, with 8 bases remaining between them. The CDR3 DNA follows: TGTGCCAGCCGGGACAACACAGATACGCAGTATTTT. Translated: CASRDNTDTQYF.

The chain joins TRBV6-2 or TRBV6-3 to TRBJ1-5; tentatively, D is TRBD1 (5 bases). V was trimmed by 2 bases and J by 11 bases, leaving 19 bases between them. Germline V lookup: CDR1 MNHEY, CDR2 SVGEGT. CDR3 size: 15 residues. The CDR3: CASSYRVGEYGAQHF. DNA for the CDR3: TGTGCCAGCAGTTACCGAGTAGGGGAATATGGGGCCCAGCATTTT.

The V and J genes are TRBV19 and TRBJ1-6, with 9 bases identical to TRBD1. The CDR3 length is 13 residues. The ends lost 6 bases at V and 7 bases at J; junction bases unmatched: 1. Germline CDR1 is LNHDA and CDR2 is SQIVND (reference sequence). The CDR3 DNA is TGTGCCAGTAGGACAGGGGGGAATTCACCCCTCCACTTT. This gives the protein CASRTGGNSPLHF.

In its sample, this clone was seen a few times. The germline gene is not matched at one end of the junction; a read error may be the cause. This chain connects TRBV5-1 to TRBJ2-3, with TRBD1 identical over 7 bases. Germline assignment: CDR1 SGHRS and CDR2 YFSETQ. The CDR3 sequence is 12 residues long. The CDR3 sequence is CASSPGTDTQYF. The CDR3 nucleotides read TGCGCCAGCAGCCCCGGGACAGACACGCAGTATTTT.

This chain links TRBV23-1 with TRBJ1-2; perhaps TRBD1 as D (6 bases). TRBV23-1 is designated an ORF whose function remains uncertain. CDR3 length: 15 residues. Trimming removed 3 bases at V and 5 bases at J, with 16 bases between. In DNA form, the CDR3 reads TGCGCCAGCAGTCATCCCGACAGGACGCCTTATGGCTACACCTTC. It encodes CASSHPDRTPYGYTF.

This clone was found once. DNA for the CDR3: TGCGCCAGCAGCCAAGGCGCGAGCTCTGGGGCCAACGTCCTGACTTTC. Its protein product is CASSQGASSGANVLTF. The chain links TRBV4-3 to TRBJ2-6; no firm D call. V was pared by 1 base and J by 0 bases, with 7 bases between. The CDR3 loop spans 16 amino acids. Germline assignment: CDR1 LGHNA and CDR2 YSLEER.

The gene calls are TRBV29-1 and TRBJ2-7; 7 bases map to TRBD1. The trim removed 7 bases at V and 0 bases at J, leaving 9 bases unmatched. The germline CDR1 and CDR2 sequences are SQVTM and ANQGSEA. The CDR3 extends over 14 amino acids. CDR3 protein: CSAQGGVSSYEQYF. The CDR3 DNA is TGCAGCGCCCAAGGGGGCGTTAGCTCCTACGAGCAGTACTTC.

The CDR3 is CASSYSIYELAGGYYNEQFF. CDR3 DNA: TGTGCCAGCAGTTACTCGATCTACGAACTAGCGGGAGGGTACTACAATGAGCAGTTCTTC. The chain joins TRBV6-2 or TRBV6-3 to TRBJ2-1; 13 bases line up with TRBD2. The germline gives CDR1 MNHEY, CDR2 SVGEGT. CDR3 length: 20 residues. V lost 0 bases to trimming and J lost 3 bases; unmatched junction nucleotides: 11.

The sample holds a few counts of this clone. The rearrangement uses TRBV27 and TRBJ1-1; 8 bases map to TRBD1. The junction had 10 bases not matched to a gene; V was cut back by 6 bases and J by 1 base. Germline V gene data show CDR1 as MNHEY and CDR2 as SMNVEV (reference sequence). The CDR3 runs to 16 residues. CDR3: CASSPTYTGGNTEAFF. CDR3 nucleotides: TGTGCCAGCAGCCCAACCTATACAGGGGGGAACACTGAAGCTTTCTTT.

The chain uses TRBV9 and TRBJ2-1; 7 nucleotides agree with TRBD2. Germline CDR1 reads SGDLS; CDR2 reads YYNGEE. The CDR3 is 15 amino acids. Trimming took 3 bases from V and 9 from J; bases not matched to a gene: 12. The CDR3 DNA reads TGTGCCAGCAGCGCCCTAGCGGATCCCCGGGGTGAGCAGTTCTTC. Its protein product is CASSALADPRGEQFF.

The chain joins TRBV10-3 to TRBJ2-7; 8 nucleotides align to TRBD2. The CDR3 runs 15 residues. V trimming: 0 bases; J trimming: 3 bases; junction bases outside the gene matches: 4. From germline, CDR1 is ENHRY and CDR2 SYGVKD. The CDR3 reads CAISESGTRGYEQYF. CDR3 nucleotides: TGTGCCATCAGTGAGTCCGGGACTAGAGGCTACGAGCAGTACTTC.

The gene calls are TRBV18 and TRBJ2-4, with D tentatively TRBD2 (5 bases). With 3 bases removed from V and 0 bases from J, the gap between germline ends came to 9 bases. CDR1 KGHSH and CDR2 LQKENI come from the germline V gene. CDR3 length: 15 residues. The chain's CDR3 is CASSPPGIAKNIQYF. The CDR3 nucleotides are TGTGCCAGCTCACCGCCGGGGATAGCCAAAAACATTCAGTACTTC. The full variable domain, completed using reference TRBV18 and TRBJ2-4, is NAGVMQNPRHLVRRRGQEARLRCSPMKGHSHVYWYRQLPEEGLKFMVYLQKENIIDESGMPKERFSAEFPKEGPSILRIQQVVRGDSAAYFCASSPPGIAKNIQYFGAGTRLSVL.

This clone has a count of ten or more. This rearrangement joins TRBV3-1 (or the pseudogene TRBV3-2) to TRBJ2-7; TRBD2 is a possible D gene (6 bases). CDR1 LGHDT and CDR2 YNNKEL come from the germline V gene (reference sequence). Trimming took 3 bases from V and 3 from J, leaving 12 bases between them. CDR3 length: 14 amino acids. The CDR3 bases are TGTGCCAGCAGCCATGGCGGGATTCACTACGAGCAGTACTTC. It translates to CASSHGGIHYEQYF.

V is TRBV7-2 and J is TRBJ1-5, with D perhaps TRBD1 (5 bases). The CDR3 sequence is 14 residues long. The germline V gene encodes CDR1 SGHTA and CDR2 FQGNSA. With 5 bases removed from V and 4 bases from J, the gap between germline ends came to 12 bases. CDR3 sequence reads: CASSLRVGNQPQHF. The CDR3 DNA sequence: TGTGCCAGCAGCCTCAGGGTTGGTAATCAGCCCCAGCATTTT.

The chain is built from TRBV7-9 and TRBJ2-2; the match to TRBD1 covers 8 bases. The CDR3 runs to 17 residues. Trimming removed 2 bases from V and 1 base from J; junction bases left unmatched: 6. The germline CDR1 and CDR2 sequences are SEHNR and FQNEAQ (reference sequence). The CDR3 bases are TGTGCCAGCAGCTTAACCCGGACAGGGCGGAACACCGGGGAGCTGTTTTTT. Protein product: CASSLTRTGRNTGELFF.

This chain links TRBV6-5 with TRBJ2-3; the D gene is possibly TRBD1 (6 bases). The V gene's germline CDR1 is MNHEY and CDR2 SVGAGI. V lost 8 bases and J lost 6, with 15 bases in between. This CDR3 has 13 residues. CDR3 residues: CASQSPGVDTQYF. As DNA, the CDR3 is TGTGCCAGCCAATCCCCAGGGGTGGATACGCAGTATTTT.

This chain links TRBV6-5 with TRBJ2-7; no firm D call. Germline V CDR1 and CDR2: MNHEY, SVGAGI. This CDR3 is built from 11 residues. Trimming left V 9 bases short and J 4 bases short, with 10 bases between. DNA for the CDR3: TGTGCCAGTAAGCGTGTTTACGAGCAGTACTTC. Amino acids: CASKRVYEQYF.

This chain connects TRBV19 to TRBJ2-7; TRBD1 matches at 8 bases. V shed 4 bases and J 6 bases; nucleotides not matched to a gene: 11. CDR1 and CDR2 (germline): LNHDA, SQIVND (reference sequence). The CDR3 extends over 15 amino acids. The CDR3 sequence is CASSTYTGGNLEQYF. CDR3 coding DNA: TGTGCCAGTAGTACCTATACAGGGGGTAACCTCGAGCAGTACTTC. Variable domain in full (rest from reference TRBV19 and TRBJ2-7): DGGITQSPKYLFRKEGQNVTLSCEQNLNHDAMYWYRQDPGQGLRLIYYSQIVNDFQKGDIAEGYSVSREKKESFPLTVTSAQKNPTAFYLCASSTYTGGNLEQYFGPGTRLTVT.

The rearrangement links TRBV7-6 to TRBJ2-7; D gene uncertain. There are 15 residues in the CDR3. In germline, CDR1 is SGHVS, CDR2 FNYEAQ. V dropped 5 bases and J dropped 2 bases, with 16 bases sitting between them. The CDR3 sequence: CASSAAMAPTYEQYF. CDR3 in DNA: TGTGCCAGCAGCGCCGCCATGGCCCCCACCTACGAGCAGTACTTC.

The chain is built from TRBV29-1 and TRBJ2-3; 8 bases agree with TRBD1. CDR1 and CDR2 from the germline V gene are SQVTM and ANQGSEA. Trimming at V came to 8 bases and at J to 2 bases, leaving 6 bases not matched to a gene. The CDR3 is made up of 13 amino acids. The DNA for the CDR3 is TGCAGCTCAGGGGGCCCGAACACAGATACGCAGTATTTT. Its translation: CSSGGPNTDTQYF.